The sample holds a few counts of the clone carrying this T cell receptor beta chain. The data are from a study of blood T cell repertoires in COVID-19. Study information: Sites across the United States, Italy and Spain contributed samples from acute and convalescent COVID-19. In each case, the material was cDNA or gDNA derived from T cells, B-cell-depleted T cells, or PBMCs.

Generated by immunoSEQ multiplex PCR, the TCRdb table keeps only in-frame clones and is missing some. The sample contains some 180,000 clones, approximately 90% of which appear only once. V was clipped by 1 base and J by 2 bases; unmatched bases: 13. CDR3 length equals 18 residues. The germline V gene encodes CDR1 MGHDK and CDR2 SYGVNS. The chain recombines TRBV25-1 with TRBJ2-7, with 8 bases aligning to TRBD1. What was sequenced was peripheral blood. This receptor was taken from a man between 18 and 29 years old with COVID-19, enrolled during active disease. CDR3 sequence reads: CASSEFGYVQGVTYEQYF. CDR3 bases: TGTGCCAGCAGTGAATTTGGTTACGTACAGGGGGTGACCTACGAGCAGTACTTC.